The source of this TCR beta chain is a study of T cells in Graves' hyperthyroidism and ophthalmopathy (dated by TCRdb to about 2019). In terms of the full investigation: Peripheral blood was sampled at the time of initial diagnosis, prior to any treatment. The paper describes TCR Vbeta CDR3 sequencing of roughly 130 peripheral blood samples, made up of 40 to 45 ophthalmopathy patients, around 78 hyperthyroidism patients and about 17 progressor patients. The 100 discovery patients were randomly split 7:3 into training and test sets. Thyroid tissue and blood T-cell repertoires from roughly six Graves' hyperthyroidism patients were also compared in the study. To identify TCR V-J signatures that set the groups apart, the researchers used a discovery cohort of 95 to 100 patients, made up of under 50 with Graves' ophthalmopathy and some 55 with stable Graves' hyperthyroidism. After blood sampling, hyperthyroidism patients were treated with methimazole at a starting dose of 30 mg daily, and ophthalmopathy patients were treated with high-dose intravenous methylprednisolone. Whether ophthalmopathy could be predicted prospectively was tested in an independent validation cohort made up of roughly 19 hyperthyroidism patients plus 17 patients who later progressed to ophthalmopathy. Results and caveats for the whole study, not just this receptor: In validation, the model predicted progression to ophthalmopathy with approximately 71% sensitivity and over 72% specificity, a median of 6.5 months before onset. Most expanded thyroid clonotypes (frequency above 0.001) were also detected in blood, suggesting blood repertoires may reflect thyroid immune responses. Sample size was not statistically predetermined, and blinding of investigators to group allocation was not performed. Ophthalmopathy was separated from stable hyperthyroidism by a 13 V-J signature model, with around 90% sensitivity and just over 81% specificity obtained in cross-validation and 80%/75% obtained in testing.

TCR beta CDR3 regions were amplified from RNA transcripts. For the first round of RT-PCR on the TCR CDR3, the HTBI primer set was used together with the Qiagen OneStep RT-PCR kit. Libraries were constructed in a second round of multiplex PCR, after which size selection and purification were carried out. Libraries were sequenced paired-end with 100 bp reads on an Illumina HiSeq2000. Processing in the source paper ran as follows. Raw data were processed with SOAPnuke, discarding reads with adapters, uncalled bases, mean Phred below 15, or no exact constant-primer or identifier match. COPE v1.2.5 was used to merge the high-quality paired reads, and each unique nucleotide sequence was defined as a clonotype. MiTCR v1.1 was used to align clonotypes to the IMGT TRBV, TRBD and TRBJ reference segments. Analysis was restricted to V-J combinations with a frequency above 0.0001, which covered roughly 99% of repertoires. The TCS score was defined as the ratio of F50 (clonal expansion) to E x V (chaos), calculated using BLOSUM62-based TCRdist between CDR3 peptides within each V-J. Welch's t-statistics and random forest reduced 450 to 600 V-J features to under 15, which were used in a naive Bayes classifier (R e1071). TCRdb reran the public reads through fastp at Q25 and MiXCR, keeping productive beta chains. A single entry per CDR3 protein holds the most common genes and DNA from its merged rows. TCRdb, not the original authors, processed these V and J calls. The table for this sample lists 500,000 to 650,000 distinct CDR3 sequences; about 14% of them were counted only once. The ten most abundant clones make up roughly 13% of the sample.

A patient counted as having stable Graves' hyperthyroidism if no progression to ophthalmopathy occurred over 18 months of follow-up. Hyperthyroidism patients were newly diagnosed, with disease duration under 2 months, and aged 18 to 65 years. Any patient with an uncontrolled infection, another autoimmune disease, pregnancy or lactation was excluded. Diagnoses relied on clinical symptoms, serum thyroxine and TRAb, thyroid ultrasound and orbital computed tomography. PBMCs were isolated from 7.5 to 10 ml of fresh peripheral blood by Ficoll-Paque density gradient centrifugation. Total RNA was extracted with Trizol reagent, and quality was checked on an Agilent 2100 Bioanalyzer. CDR1 and CDR2 are read off the germline V gene as KGHDR and SFDVKD. From the cysteine up to the phenylalanine, the CDR3 has a length of 10 residues. The DNA shown is the 30-base CDR3, in frame from base 1. V is clipped by 9 bases and J by 3 bases, and the sequence between their germline boundaries is 5 bases long.

This clonotype was recorded at least ten times. There is no known antigen for this receptor. No base-level quality is on record; no much larger clone is a single base apart. The sequence links TRBV24-1 to TRBJ2-7; the D gene cannot be named for sure. Source material: blood. This TCR derives from a woman between 40 and 55 years old with Graves' hyperthyroidism. The CDR3 loop reads CATVHYEQYF. The DNA sequence reads TGTGCCACCGTTCACTACGAGCAGTACTTC.